This T cell receptor beta chain stems from a study of response to subunit inactivated influenza vaccine. Findings and caveats of the study: Authors suggested few new T cells are recruited by each seasonal influenza vaccination.

This clonotype was recorded a few times. What it binds is unknown. TCRdb ran MiXCR on the RT-PCR reads and lists one entry per CDR3 protein. The sample holds roughly 670,000 distinct CDR3 sequences; 12% to 15% are singletons and the top ten take 7.5% to 9%. The V segment lost 5 bases and the J segment 0 bases; nucleotides outside the gene matches: 12. The germline CDR1 and CDR2 sequences are LNHDA and SQIVND (reference sequence). The CDR3 runs to 18 residues. V gene TRBV19 combines with J gene TRBJ1-1, with 10 bases aligning to TRBD1. The sequence came from a man between 50 and 59 years old who received an inactivated influenza vaccine. The sequencing here drew on PBMCs from blood, taken roughly 2 weeks before vaccination. The CDR3 coding sequence is TGTGCCAGTAGTCTAAAGGGACAGGGGCGTCGTATGAACACTGAAGCTTTCTTT. It is translated as CASSLKGQGRRMNTEAFF.